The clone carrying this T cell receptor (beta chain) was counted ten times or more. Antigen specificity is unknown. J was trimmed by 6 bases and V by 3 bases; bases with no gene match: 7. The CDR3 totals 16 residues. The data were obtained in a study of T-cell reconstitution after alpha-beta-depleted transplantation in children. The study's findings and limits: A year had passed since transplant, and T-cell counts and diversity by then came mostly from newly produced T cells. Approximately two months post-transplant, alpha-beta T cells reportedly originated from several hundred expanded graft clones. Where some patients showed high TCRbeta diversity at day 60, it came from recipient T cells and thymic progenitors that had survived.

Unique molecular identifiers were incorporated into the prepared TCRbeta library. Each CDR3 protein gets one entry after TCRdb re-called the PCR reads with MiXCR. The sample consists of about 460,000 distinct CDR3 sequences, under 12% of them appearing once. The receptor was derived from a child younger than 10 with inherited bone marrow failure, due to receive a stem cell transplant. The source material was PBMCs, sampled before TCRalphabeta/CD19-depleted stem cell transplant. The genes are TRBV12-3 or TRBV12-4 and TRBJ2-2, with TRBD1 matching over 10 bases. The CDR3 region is CASSFGGTGDPGELFF. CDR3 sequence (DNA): TGTGCCAGCAGTTTCGGGGGGACAGGGGATCCCGGGGAGCTGTTTTTT.